One and the same sample provided the 27 T cell receptor beta chains below, sequenced in a study of multiple sclerosis patients with progressive multifocal leukoencephalopathy. The protocol was immunoSEQ multiplex PCR, while the TCRdb copy is restricted to in-frame clones and leaves out a portion. The sample consists of about 30,000 clones, nearly 90% of them appearing once. Regarding time point: about a year of natalizumab therapy. Sequenced here: PBMCs, sampled from a patient treated with natalizumab. The source of these receptors is a human donor with multiple sclerosis.

The chain is built from TRBV6-6 and TRBJ1-2; a weak D match, TRBD1 (5 bases). In germline, CDR1 is MNHNY, CDR2 SVGAGI (reference sequence). The CDR3 length is 12 residues. The V and J ends lost 5 bases and 6 bases respectively, with 10 bases between them. The CDR3 sequence is CASSRREDGYTF. In DNA form, the CDR3 reads TGTGCCAGCAGTCGCAGGGAAGATGGCTACACCTTC.

The chain joins TRBV10-3 to TRBJ2-1; possibly TRBD1 for D (6 bases). The germline CDR1 and CDR2 sequences are ENHRY and SYGVKD. Trimming took 2 bases from V and 8 from J, leaving 7 bases between them. This CDR3 region has 12 residues. CDR3 in DNA: TGTGCCATCAGTGAGCAGGGGTATGAGCAGTTCTTC. Amino acids: CAISEQGYEQFF.

The gene calls are TRBV30 and TRBJ1-1; D gene ambiguous. The CDR3 has 14 residues. Germline V CDR1 and CDR2: GTSNPN, SVGIG (reference sequence). The germline V and J ends were trimmed by 0 bases and 0 bases, with 8 bases remaining between them. For the CDR3, the DNA is TGTGCCTGGAGTGTACCCTCATTGAACACTGAAGCTTTCTTT. Protein product: CAWSVPSLNTEAFF.

The chain is built from TRBV10-3 and TRBJ2-7; D is undetermined. Deletions cut 0 bases from V and 0 bases from J, with 6 bases between. From germline, CDR1 is ENHRY and CDR2 SYGVKD. The length of the CDR3 is 14 residues. The CDR3 DNA follows: TGTGCCATCAGTGAGTCGGCTCCCTCCTACGAGCAGTACTTC. Translated: CAISESAPSYEQYF.

V is TRBV19 and J is TRBJ2-1; the D call may be TRBD1 or TRBD2 (6 bases each). This CDR3 has 17 residues. The V and J ends lost 3 bases and 1 base respectively, with 16 bases between them. From germline, CDR1 is LNHDA and CDR2 SQIVND (reference sequence). CDR3 sequence: CASSIRGEESSYNEQFF. CDR3 nucleotide sequence: TGTGCCAGTAGTATTAGGGGGGAGGAATCGTCCTACAATGAGCAGTTCTTC.

The J gene is TRBJ1-1, the V gene TRBV10-3; TRBD1 aligns across 9 bases. V shed 7 bases, J shed 3 bases, and the junction held 9 bases outside the gene matches. The germline CDR1 and CDR2 sequences are ENHRY and SYGVKD. The CDR3 consists of 15 residues. The CDR3 DNA reads as TGTGCCATCAAGGGGGACAGGGCGGTAGACACTGAAGCTTTCTTT. Protein product: CAIKGDRAVDTEAFF.

The chain joins TRBV6-5 to TRBJ1-1; D call uncertain. Between the trimmed V and J ends, which lost 7 bases and 6 bases, there was a span of 15 bases. Germline assignment: CDR1 MNHEY and CDR2 SVGAGI. This CDR3 is built from 13 residues. The CDR3 loop is CASTILEGPEAFF. The CDR3 DNA is TGTGCCAGCACCATTTTGGAGGGCCCTGAAGCTTTCTTT.

This sequence joins TRBV12-5 and TRBJ1-1; no firm D call. Germline CDR1 is LGHNT and CDR2 is FRNRAP. This CDR3 is built from 17 residues. Trimming left V 1 base short and J 1 base short, with 16 bases between. The CDR3 loop reads CASGLESTNIGNTEAFF. The CDR3 coding sequence is TGTGCTAGTGGTTTGGAAAGTACGAATATAGGGAACACTGAAGCTTTCTTT.

The genes are TRBV6-4 and TRBJ1-2; D is ambiguous. Germline-derived CDR1 and CDR2 are MRHNA and SNTAGT. The CDR3 consists of 15 residues. Trimming stripped 2 bases from V and 3 bases from J, with 13 bases between. The DNA for the CDR3 is TGTGCCAGCAGTGACCCCGGTGGGAGAGACTATGGCTACACCTTC. Translated, it gives CASSDPGGRDYGYTF.

CDR3 sequence (DNA): TGTGCCAGTAGTCCGGGACAGGGCAAAGCCTACGAGCAGTACTTC. This codes for CASSPGQGKAYEQYF. This chain links TRBV19 with TRBJ2-7; 9 bases agree with TRBD1. After removal of 5 bases from V and 2 bases from J, the junction contained 7 bases not matched to a gene. The CDR3 loop spans 15 amino acids. The V gene's germline CDR1 is LNHDA and CDR2 SQIVND (reference sequence).

V gene TRBV15 combines with J gene TRBJ2-7; tentative D call: TRBD1 (6 bases). Per germline, CDR1 LNHNV and CDR2 YYDKDF (reference sequence). V gave up 3 bases and J gave up 2 bases, with 11 bases separating them. CDR3 size: 14 residues. CDR3 nucleotides: TGTGCCACCAGCAGCCGGGACAACCCCTACGAGCAGTACTTC. It yields the protein CATSSRDNPYEQYF. Together with reference TRBV15 and TRBJ2-7, the CDR3 gives the full variable domain: DAMVIQNPRYQVTQFGKPVTLSCSQTLNHNVMYWYQQKSSQAPKLLFHYYDKDFNNEADTPDNFQSRRPNTSFCFLDIRSPGLGDTAMYLCATSSRDNPYEQYFGPGTRLTVT.

This chain joins TRBV19 and TRBJ2-1; 8 bases align to TRBD2. Losses at the gene ends were 4 bases for V and 6 bases for J; bases not matched to a gene: 5. This CDR3 has 14 residues. Germline V lookup: CDR1 LNHDA, CDR2 SQIVND (reference sequence). CDR3 in amino acids: CASSNGGAPNEQFF. Written as DNA, the CDR3 is TGTGCCAGTAGTAACGGGGGGGCCCCCAATGAGCAGTTCTTC.

The rearrangement joins TRBV7-2 to TRBJ2-7; D ambiguous. The V gene's germline CDR1 is SGHTA and CDR2 FQGNSA. The germline V and J ends were trimmed by 1 base and 2 bases, with 12 bases remaining between them. This CDR3 has 15 residues. CDR3 residues: CASSLVVGQAYEQYF. Here the CDR3 DNA reads TGTGCCAGCAGCTTAGTGGTCGGGCAGGCCTACGAGCAGTACTTC.

The chain employs TRBV19 and TRBJ2-2; D possibly uses TRBD1 or TRBD2 (6 bases each). The CDR3 covers 15 residues. Between the trimmed V and J ends, which lost 6 bases and 1 base, there was a span of 12 bases. The germline gives CDR1 LNHDA, CDR2 SQIVND (reference sequence). DNA for the CDR3: TGTGCCAGTAGAACCGGGGGCAAGAACACCGGGGAGCTGTTTTTT. The encoded protein is CASRTGGKNTGELFF.

In the case of this clone: Compared with germline, one end of the junction differs, possibly owing to a read error. The V gene is TRBV14, the J gene TRBJ1-2, with no clear D. CDR1 is SGHDN, CDR2 FVKESK, per germline. The CDR3 extends over 12 amino acids. Here the CDR3 DNA reads TGTGCCATCAGCCAAACATCCCATGGCTACACCTTC. Its protein is CAISQTSHGYTF.

In this sample, this clone turned up a few times. V is TRBV10-1 and J is TRBJ2-2; D perhaps matches TRBD1 (5 bases). The CDR3 is made up of 12 amino acids. Trimming cost V 7 bases and J 5 bases, with 8 bases left between them. Germline V gives CDR1 WNHNN, CDR2 SYGVQD (reference sequence). CDR3 bases: TGCGCCAGCAATCCAGGGACCGGGGAGCTGTTTTTT. Protein sequence: CASNPGTGELFF.

This clone occurred once. The chain is built from TRBV10-3 and TRBJ1-2; D possibly corresponds to TRBD1 (6 bases). Trimming left V 2 bases short and J 2 bases short, with 12 bases between. The CDR3 is made up of 15 amino acids. Germline-derived CDR1 and CDR2 are ENHRY and SYGVKD. DNA for the CDR3: TGTGCCATCAGTGAGGCTTACACAGGGAACTATGGCTACACCTTC. Translated, it gives CAISEAYTGNYGYTF.

This chain connects TRBV28 to TRBJ1-5; tentatively, D is TRBD1 (5 bases). V dropped 4 bases and J dropped 6 bases, with 10 bases sitting between them. The length of the CDR3 is 13 residues. Germline values: CDR1 MDHEN, CDR2 SYDVKM. The CDR3 loop reads CASSSYQGQPQHF. In nucleotides, the CDR3 is TGTGCCAGCAGTTCTTACCAGGGTCAGCCCCAGCATTTT.

The V and J genes are TRBV4-1 and TRBJ1-5; unclear D gene. The germline gives CDR1 MGHRA, CDR2 YSYEKL. The CDR3 runs 14 residues. With 1 base removed from V and 4 bases from J, the gap between germline ends came to 8 bases. The CDR3 DNA sequence: TGCGCCAGCAGCCAAGGGGTTGGTAATCAGCCCCAGCATTTT. This codes for CASSQGVGNQPQHF.

This chain links TRBV6-6 with TRBJ1-2; a weak D match, TRBD1 (6 bases). The CDR3 is 14 amino acids. Trimming pared 6 bases from V and 6 bases from J, leaving 17 bases between. CDR1 is MNHNY, CDR2 SVGAGI, per germline (reference sequence). The CDR3: CASRPSGVSHGYTF. CDR3 in DNA: TGTGCCAGCAGGCCCTCAGGGGTTTCCCATGGCTACACCTTC.

The chain combines TRBV19 with TRBJ1-1; 9 positions match TRBD1. The CDR3 is made up of 13 amino acids. The trim removed 6 bases at V and 5 bases at J, leaving 4 bases unmatched. In germline, CDR1 is LNHDA, CDR2 SQIVND (reference sequence). DNA for the CDR3: TGTGCCAGTAGACAGGGGGCGATAACTGAAGCTTTCTTT. Translation: CASRQGAITEAFF.

As for this clone: The same CDR3 can be traced to other DNA sequences in this sample. This chain uses TRBV2 with TRBJ1-4; 9 bases are shared with TRBD1. From germline, CDR1 is SNHLY and CDR2 FYNNEI. Trimming cost V 8 bases and J 7 bases; bases outside gene matches: 11. This CDR3 contains 15 residues. The DNA for the CDR3 is TGTGCCAGCTGGGGACAGGGAGTAGCGGGTGAAAAACTGTTTTTT. It translates to CASWGQGVAGEKLFF.

The chain has TRBV7-8 and TRBJ2-6; D possibly matches TRBD1 or TRBD2 (5 bases each). Trimming removed 2 bases from V and 0 bases from J, with 17 bases in between. The germline gives CDR1 SGHVS, CDR2 FQNEAQ. CDR3 length equals 19 residues. The CDR3 DNA sequence: TGTGCCAGCAGCTTAAGTCGACAGCGGCTTTTCTCTGGGGCCAACGTCCTGACTTTC. It codes for CASSLSRQRLFSGANVLTF.

The chain joins TRBV18 to TRBJ2-4; no reliable D call. The CDR3 is made up of 12 amino acids. Trimming shortened V by 3 bases and J by 8 bases, and 8 bases separated the two germline ends. CDR1 is KGHSH and CDR2 is LQKENI in the germline V gene. CDR3 region: CASSPNQDIQYF. The CDR3 DNA reads TGTGCCAGCTCACCCAACCAAGACATTCAGTACTTC.

The V gene is TRBV5-8, the J gene TRBJ1-5, with D unresolved. CDR1 is SGHTS and CDR2 is YDEGEE in the germline V gene. CDR3 size: 11 residues. V was trimmed by 1 base and J by 8 bases, leaving 4 bases between them. CDR3 region: CASSLPEPQHF. DNA for the CDR3: TGTGCCAGCAGCTTGCCGGAGCCCCAGCATTTT.

CDR3 sequence: CASSPTPGGGEKLFF. CDR3 DNA: TGCGCCAGCAGCCCCACACCAGGGGGCGGTGAAAAACTGTTTTTT. The genes are TRBV4-1 and TRBJ1-4, with 8 bases aligning to TRBD1. The J segment lost 7 bases and the V segment lost 4 bases, leaving 8 bases of the junction unmatched. Germline V gene data show CDR1 as MGHRA and CDR2 as YSYEKL. CDR3 size: 15 residues.

The chain couples TRBV9 to TRBJ2-2, with D perhaps TRBD2 (6 bases). Germline V gene lookup returns CDR1 SGDLS and CDR2 YYNGEE. Trimming left V 0 bases short and J 2 bases short, with 11 bases between. The CDR3 loop spans 16 amino acids. The CDR3 DNA follows: TGTGCCAGCAGCGTAGATTGGCGGGGAAACACCGGGGAGCTGTTTTTT. Translating it yields CASSVDWRGNTGELFF.